These 25 T cell receptor beta chains came from one sample sequenced in a study of OX40 agonist ivuxolimab in advanced cancers. Measured with immunoSEQ multiplex PCR; TCRdb has only the in-frame clones, and not every one. The data contain about 35,000 clones, around three quarters of them singletons. The source material was CD4+ or CD8+ T cells sorted from blood, sampled in a trial of the OX40 agonist ivuxolimab. These receptors came from an adult with an advanced solid tumor such as melanoma, head and neck, liver or kidney cancer.

This chain links TRBV11-2 with TRBJ2-5, with D possibly being TRBD1 or TRBD2 (6 bases each). V was shortened by 4 bases and J by 5 bases, with 17 bases between the two germline ends. The CDR3 is made up of 15 amino acids. Germline-derived CDR1 and CDR2 are SGHAT and FQNNGV. The CDR3 loop reads CASSSWGAERETQYF. CDR3 sequence (DNA): TGTGCCAGCAGCTCCTGGGGGGCCGAGCGGGAGACCCAGTACTTC. Filled out from reference TRBV11-2 and TRBJ2-5, the complete variable domain reads EAGVAQSPRYKIIEKRQSVAFWCNPISGHATLYWYQQILGQGPKLLIQFQNNGVVDDSQLPKDRFSAERLKGVDSTLKIQPAKLEDSAVYLCASSSWGAERETQYFGPGTRLLVL.

The V gene is TRBV4-2, the J gene TRBJ1-2; weak D call: TRBD1 (6 bases). The CDR3 totals 13 residues. Germline V gives CDR1 LGHNA, CDR2 YNFKEQ. The ends were cut back, 5 bases at V and 6 bases at J, with 13 bases in the middle. The CDR3 loop is CASSEGGLDGYTF. The CDR3 bases are TGTGCCAGCAGCGAAGGGGGTTTAGATGGCTACACCTTC.

This clone has more than one count but fewer than ten. The chain recombines TRBV7-8 with TRBJ2-7; perhaps TRBD2 as D (6 bases). Germline values: CDR1 SGHVS, CDR2 FQNEAQ. CDR3 length: 14 amino acids. Trimming took 5 bases from V and 0 from J, leaving 11 bases between them. In DNA, the CDR3 is TGTGCCAGCAGCCGGGACTGGGGCTCCTACGAGCAGTACGTC. It encodes CASSRDWGSYEQYV.

This clone appeared once. This chain connects TRBV7-6 to TRBJ1-6; D remains ambiguous. From germline, CDR1 is SGHVS and CDR2 FNYEAQ. The CDR3 covers 14 residues. The V end lost 5 bases, the J end lost 5 bases, and 10 bases lay between the germline ends. The CDR3 coding sequence is TGTGCCAGCAGCGTCTCGCCGGATAATTCACCCCTCCACTTT. It specifies CASSVSPDNSPLHF. The full variable domain, with the rest looked up from reference TRBV7-6 and TRBJ1-6, is GAGVSQSPRYKVTKRGQDVALRCDPISGHVSLYWYRQALGQGPEFLTYFNYEAQQDKSGLPNDRFSAERPEGSISTLTIQRTEQRDSAMYRCASSVSPDNSPLHFGNGTRLTVT.

This clone was seen more than once but under ten times. The rearrangement uses TRBV7-8 and TRBJ1-6; 7 nucleotides agree with TRBD1. This CDR3 is built from 13 residues. The V gene's germline CDR1 is SGHVS and CDR2 FQNEAQ. Germline trimming cut 4 bases from V and 10 bases from J; bases unmatched to any gene: 4. The CDR3 reads CASSSTGVSPLHF. DNA for the CDR3: TGTGCCAGCAGCTCCACAGGGGTATCACCCCTCCACTTT. Filled out from reference TRBV7-8 and TRBJ1-6, the complete variable domain reads GAGVSQSPRYKVAKRGQDVALRCDPISGHVSLFWYQQALGQGPEFLTYFQNEAQLDKSGLPSDRFFAERPEGSVSTLKIQRTQQEDSAVYLCASSSTGVSPLHFGNGTRLTVT.

The chain carries TRBV18 and TRBJ2-6, with no clear D. Germline-derived CDR1 and CDR2 are KGHSH and LQKENI. CDR3 length: 14 residues. Trimming took off 5 bases at V and 0 bases at J, with 5 bases between the two ends. Here the CDR3 DNA reads TGTGCCAGCTCATCTGACTCTGGGGCCAACGTCCTGACTTTC. Translation gives CASSSDSGANVLTF. The full variable domain, completed using reference TRBV18 and TRBJ2-6, is NAGVMQNPRHLVRRRGQEARLRCSPMKGHSHVYWYRQLPEEGLKFMVYLQKENIIDESGMPKERFSAEFPKEGPSILRIQQVVRGDSAAYFCASSSDSGANVLTFGAGSRLTVL.

V usage is TRBV5-1 and J usage is TRBJ2-5; 16 bases agree with TRBD2. In germline, CDR1 is SGHRS, CDR2 YFSETQ. The CDR3 totals 19 residues. Trimming cost V 4 bases and J 4 bases; bases outside gene matches: 13. The CDR3 loop reads CASSRPGTSGGARGETQYF. CDR3 nucleotides: TGCGCCAGCAGCCGTCCCGGGACTAGCGGGGGGGCCCGGGGAGAGACCCAGTACTTC.

The chain uses TRBV7-9 and TRBJ2-1; D gene unclear. Germline CDR1 is SEHNR and CDR2 is FQNEAQ (reference sequence). The CDR3 consists of 13 residues. The V end lost 3 bases, the J end lost 7 bases, and 10 bases lay between the germline ends. The CDR3 is CASSLISPNEQFF. The CDR3 bases are TGTGCCAGCAGCTTGATTAGTCCAAATGAGCAGTTCTTC.

The gene calls are TRBV9 and TRBJ1-2; the D is unclear. Trimming left V 2 bases short and J 8 bases short, with 10 bases between. The CDR3 spans 12 residues. Germline CDR1 SGDLS, CDR2 YYNGEE. The CDR3 reads CASSVAGRGYTF. In DNA, the CDR3 is TGTGCCAGCAGCGTGGCAGGTCGCGGCTACACCTTC. The full variable domain, rest sourced from reference TRBV9 and TRBJ1-2, is DSGVTQTPKHLITATGQRVTLRCSPRSGDLSVYWYQQSLDQGLQFLIQYYNGEERAKGNILERFSAQQFPDLHSELNLSSLELGDSALYFCASSVAGRGYTFGSGTRLTVV.

The chain links TRBV5-1 to TRBJ2-5; 8 bases fit TRBD2. The CDR3 has 17 amino acids. CDR1 SGHRS and CDR2 YFSETQ come from the germline V gene. V gave up 0 bases and J gave up 5 bases; unmatched junction bases: 12. This CDR3 is CASSLGGTRGLRETQYF. As DNA, the CDR3 is TGCGCCAGCAGCTTGGGAGGGACTAGGGGCCTTCGGGAGACCCAGTACTTC.

V and J are TRBV29-1 and TRBJ2-2; a weak D match, TRBD1 (5 bases). This CDR3 has 14 amino acids. V was trimmed by 6 bases and J by 3 bases, leaving 14 bases between them. CDR1 is SQVTM, CDR2 ANQGSEA, per germline. The CDR3 DNA reads TGCAGCGTCCTGACAGTGTGGGACACCGGGGAGCTGTTTTTT. Residues: CSVLTVWDTGELFF.

The V and J genes are TRBV4-2 and TRBJ1-6; D gene unclear. Trimming stripped 0 bases from V and 10 bases from J, with 16 bases between. This CDR3 is built from 16 residues. CDR1 LGHNA and CDR2 YNFKEQ come from the germline V gene. CDR3 sequence: CASSQDWELGLSPLHF. CDR3 coding DNA: TGTGCCAGCAGCCAAGATTGGGAGTTGGGTCTATCACCCCTCCACTTT.

The chain is built from TRBV6-1 and TRBJ1-2; the D gene is possibly TRBD1 (5 bases). The CDR3 length is 13 residues. Deletions cut 6 bases from V and 7 bases from J, with 15 bases between. From germline, CDR1 is MNHNS and CDR2 SASEGT. CDR3 region: CASRSDRDPGYTF. The CDR3 DNA follows: TGTGCCAGCAGGTCCGACAGAGATCCTGGCTACACCTTC.

This clone was observed a handful of times. The identical CDR3 is also encoded by other nucleotide sequences in the sample. The chain is built from TRBV7-9 and TRBJ1-3, with a weak D call TRBD1 (6 bases). Germline loops: CDR1 SEHNR, CDR2 FQNEAQ (reference sequence). This CDR3 contains 14 residues. V was pared by 3 bases and J by 4 bases, with 10 bases between. The CDR3 here is CASSLAGAGNTIYF. The CDR3 DNA follows: TGTGCCAGCAGCTTGGCAGGGGCCGGAAACACCATATATTTT.

CDR3 sequence (DNA): TGTGCCAGCTCACCTCTGGGACTTCTGAACACTGAAGCTTTCTTT. As protein: CASSPLGLLNTEAFF. The chain is built from TRBV18 and TRBJ1-1, with D possibly matching TRBD1 (5 bases). Trimming took 3 bases from V and 0 from J, leaving 11 bases between them. The CDR3 covers 15 residues. CDR1 is KGHSH, CDR2 LQKENI, per germline.

The genes are TRBV10-3 and TRBJ2-1; 10 bases agree with TRBD2. V was pared by 6 bases and J by 4 bases, with 6 bases of the junction left unmatched. CDR1 is ENHRY and CDR2 is SYGVKD in the germline V gene. The CDR3 is 15 residues long. CDR3 DNA sequence: TGTGCCATCAGCGAAACTAGCGGGGTGTACAATGAGCAGTTCTTC. It yields the protein CAISETSGVYNEQFF.

The rearrangement links TRBV29-1 to TRBJ2-7; 8 bases align to TRBD2. This CDR3 spans 13 amino acids. The J segment lost 6 bases and the V segment lost 4 bases, leaving 8 bases of the junction unmatched. The germline V gene encodes CDR1 SQVTM and CDR2 ANQGSEA. CDR3 protein: CSVAGGRRSEQYF. In nucleotides, the CDR3 is TGCAGCGTTGCGGGGGGGCGCAGGTCCGAGCAGTACTTC.

This chain links TRBV29-1 with TRBJ1-3; D possibly corresponds to TRBD1 (6 bases). Deletions cut 2 bases from V and 5 bases from J, with 16 bases between. The CDR3 sequence is 15 residues long. Germline-derived CDR1 and CDR2 are SQVTM and ANQGSEA. In DNA, the CDR3 is TGCAGCGTTGAAATCGGGGGGCGCGGCAGAAACACCATATATTTT. Amino acid sequence: CSVEIGGRGRNTIYF.

V is TRBV6-6 and J is TRBJ1-3, with 7 bases matching TRBD1. Germline CDR1 is MNHNY and CDR2 is SVGAGI (reference sequence). The J segment lost 0 bases and the V segment lost 5 bases, leaving 4 bases of the junction unmatched. CDR3 length equals 15 residues. The CDR3 DNA sequence: TGTGCCAGCAGTGGACAGGCCAGCTCTGGAAACACCATATATTTT. This gives the protein CASSGQASSGNTIYF.

The CDR3 spells CAITSGHWANTEAFF. CDR3 nucleotide sequence: TGTGCCATCACCTCGGGACACTGGGCGAACACTGAAGCTTTCTTT. This rearrangement joins TRBV10-3 to TRBJ1-1; a possible D gene is TRBD1 (6 bases). This CDR3 comprises 15 residues. The V gene's germline CDR1 is ENHRY and CDR2 SYGVKD. Trimming shortened V by 7 bases and J by 1 base, and 16 bases separated the two germline ends.

The V call is TRBV19, the J call TRBJ1-5; D unresolved. The V end lost 1 base, the J end lost 2 bases, and 9 bases lay between the germline ends. The CDR3 has 15 amino acids. Germline values: CDR1 LNHDA, CDR2 SQIVND (reference sequence). The CDR3 reads CASSIGQARNQPQHF. The CDR3 region has the DNA TGTGCCAGTAGTATAGGCCAGGCCCGCAATCAGCCCCAGCATTTT.

The chain is built from TRBV21-1 and TRBJ2-3; the table's TRBD1 call for D was not verified on the DNA. TRBV21-1 is a recognized pseudogene. The CDR3 sequence is 16 residues long. The CDR3 DNA is TGTGCCAGCAGCACATATCCGGGACAGGGTAAAAATACGCAGTATTTT. Translation gives CASSTYPGQGKNTQYF.

The rearrangement links TRBV7-2 to TRBJ2-3; TRBD2 matches at 9 bases. Germline CDR1 SGHTA, CDR2 FQGNSA. With V trimmed by 5 bases and J by 7 bases, 7 bases remained unmatched. The CDR3 covers 14 residues. The CDR3 protein is CASSPVGLAHTQYF. The CDR3 bases are TGTGCCAGCAGCCCAGTGGGACTAGCTCATACGCAGTATTTT.

The gene calls are TRBV6-5 and TRBJ2-6; D perhaps matches TRBD1 (5 bases). The CDR3 is 15 residues long. Germline loops: CDR1 MNHEY, CDR2 SVGAGI. The V end lost 5 bases, the J end lost 0 bases, and 8 bases lay between the germline ends. The CDR3 bases are TGTGCCAGCAGTACACAGGTCTCTGGGGCCAACGTCCTGACTTTC. Protein product: CASSTQVSGANVLTF.

The rearrangement joins TRBV29-1 to TRBJ1-5; no clear D. This CDR3 is built from 13 residues. Germline V lookup: CDR1 SQVTM, CDR2 ANQGSEA. Deletions cut 0 bases from V and 6 bases from J, with 9 bases between. CDR3 nucleotides: TGCAGCGTTGAAGAGGCTCGGGGTCAGCCCCAGCATTTT. This gives the protein CSVEEARGQPQHF. Drawing the rest from reference TRBV29-1 and TRBJ1-5, the complete variable domain is SAVISQKPSRDICQRGTSLTIQCQVDSQVTMMFWYRQQPGQSLTLIATANQGSEATYESGFVIDKFPISRPNLTFSTLTVSNMSPEDSSIYLCSVEEARGQPQHFGDGTRLSIL.